This T cell receptor (beta chain) came from a study of long-term antiretroviral therapy in people with HIV. Germline CDR1 LNHDA, CDR2 SQIVND (reference sequence). The CDR3 totals 21 residues. Unmatched junction bases numbered 22, after V lost 6 bases and J lost 2 bases. Participants with HIV, all of them, were treated in the United States. The cryopreserved samples used held roughly 1-10 million PBMC prior to extraction of DNA. An immunoSEQ assay, version v3.0, was performed at survey level. Produced via immunoSEQ multiplex PCR; TCRdb's table is partial and in-frame only. In the table there are about 29,000 clones, less than 90% of which are singletons.

The rearrangement uses TRBV19 and TRBJ2-3, with 11 bases fitting TRBD2. The TCR sequence derives from a man in his fifties or sixties with HIV. The input for sequencing was unsorted PBMCs, taken around 5 years before starting antiretroviral therapy. The CDR3 DNA follows: TGTGCCAGTAGCCCAATCGGGGGTGGGCTAGCGGGAGGCCCGGACACAGATACGCAGTATTTT. This codes for CASSPIGGGLAGGPDTDTQYF.